This T cell receptor (beta chain) originates from a study of cytomegalovirus exposure and HLA in healthy donors. Study details: Unique TCRs from HLA-typed donors, about 85 million of them, were held in an early data release.

The PCR made use of 60 Vbeta and 13 Jbeta primers. The data were produced by immunoSEQ multiplex PCR, yet TCRdb's version contains in-frame clones alone and is incomplete. The table has roughly 120,000 clones, 74% seen once; the top ten hold around 4%. General study findings and limits: In the analysis, some V segments, TRBV6-2 and TRBV6-3 included, were excluded as indistinguishable. There were three CMV-associated chains whose specificity for CMV antigens was confirmed in vitro.

Remarks on this clone: What it binds is not known.

The germline V gene encodes CDR1 SGHAT and CDR2 FQNNGV. Trimming left V 7 bases short and J 7 bases short, with 11 bases between. The CDR3 runs to 11 residues. The sequencing input was PBMCs. The chain joins TRBV11-2 to TRBJ2-7; TRBD2 might be the D (5 bases). The origin of this receptor is a woman aged 45 to 65 in good health and CMV-seropositive. CDR3: CASTGSEEQYF. The CDR3 DNA sequence: TGTGCCAGCACGGGGAGTGAGGAGCAGTACTTC.